The rows below give T cell receptor beta chains drawn from one sample of a study of regulatory T cells in long-lasting Graves disease. MiXCR, run by TCRdb on the multiplex PCR reads, gives a single entry per CDR3 protein. The sample shows 550,000 to 600,000 distinct CDR3 sequences, about 16% of them seen only once. These same records also appear under a second study, on T cells in Graves' hyperthyroidism and ophthalmopathy.

Sequencing used peripheral blood mononuclear cells (PBMCs), obtained at new diagnosis, from a patient treated with antithyroid drugs. The receptors were gathered from a man aged 18 to 30 with Graves disease. The CDR3 runs from the conserved cysteine through the conserved F or W. The order of the fields is CDR3 length, J gene, V gene, D gene, clone size, CDR3 protein, CDR3 DNA. The D gene is left open where the match is weak. Only part of the rows carry a size: once, few, many, or a class if the clone is expanded.

len: 18
j_gene: TRBJ2-5
v_gene: TRBV28
d_gene: TRBD2
abundance: many
CDR3aa: CASSTAGGPLYPKETQYF
CDR3nt: TGTGCCAGCAGTACCGCGGGAGGCCCCTTGTACCCAAAAGAGACCCAGTACTTC

len: 15
j_gene: TRBJ2-7
v_gene: TRBV19
d_gene: TRBD1
abundance: NA
CDR3aa: CATKIGQGLIYEQYF
CDR3nt: TGTGCCACTAAGATAGGACAGGGGCTGATCTACGAGCAGTACTTC

len: 13
j_gene: TRBJ1-2
v_gene: TRBV28
d_gene: TRBD1
abundance: few
CDR3aa: CASSLWQGGGLTF
CDR3nt: TGTGCCAGCAGTTTATGGCAGGGGGGTGGTCTGACCTTC

len: 15
j_gene: TRBJ2-1
v_gene: TRBV11-2
d_gene: TRBD2
abundance: few
CDR3aa: CASSVLAGEVGEQFF
CDR3nt: TGTGCCAGCAGTGTACTAGCGGGAGAGGTAGGGGAGCAGTTCTTC

len: 14
j_gene: TRBJ2-1
v_gene: TRBV28
d_gene: TRBD2
abundance: NA
CDR3aa: CASRVAGGGDEQFF
CDR3nt: TGTGCCAGTCGGGTAGCGGGAGGCGGGGATGAGCAGTTCTTC

len: 14
j_gene: TRBJ2-3
v_gene: TRBV20-1
d_gene: TRBD2
abundance: many
CDR3aa: CSAPGGRSTDTQYF
CDR3nt: TGCAGTGCTCCCGGCGGGAGGAGCACAGATACGCAGTATTTT

len: 14
j_gene: TRBJ2-7
v_gene: TRBV3-1
d_gene: TRBD2
abundance: many
CDR3aa: CASSPSGGPYEQYF
CDR3nt: TGTGCCAGCAGTCCGAGCGGGGGCCCCTACGAGCAGTACTTC

len: 20
j_gene: TRBJ2-3
v_gene: TRBV27
d_gene: TRBD2
abundance: many
CDR3aa: CASSLSTSGQSPSATDTQYF
CDR3nt: TGTGCCAGCAGTTTATCCACTAGCGGTCAAAGCCCTTCGGCAACAGATACGCAGTATTTT

len: 14
j_gene: TRBJ1-4
v_gene: TRBV30
d_gene: NA
abundance: many
CDR3aa: CAWSVPGTNEKLFF
CDR3nt: TGTGCCTGGAGTGTACCGGGCACTAATGAAAAACTGTTTTTT

len: 13
j_gene: TRBJ2-7
v_gene: TRBV11-1
d_gene: TRBD1
abundance: many
CDR3aa: CASSLWDSYEQYF
CDR3nt: TGTGCCAGCAGCTTGTGGGACAGCTACGAGCAGTACTTC

len: 16
j_gene: TRBJ2-7
v_gene: TRBV11-2
d_gene: TRBD2
abundance: many
CDR3aa: CASSLVALAGAYEQYF
CDR3nt: TGTGCCAGCAGCTTAGTAGCCCTAGCGGGAGCCTACGAGCAGTACTTC

len: 14
j_gene: TRBJ1-4
v_gene: TRBV30
d_gene: NA
abundance: many
CDR3aa: CAWRGRATNEKLFF
CDR3nt: TGTGCCTGGAGGGGGAGAGCAACTAATGAAAAACTGTTTTTT

len: 17
j_gene: TRBJ1-2
v_gene: TRBV5-4
d_gene: NA
abundance: few
CDR3aa: CASSQRGQGILRYGYTF
CDR3nt: TGTGCCAGCAGCCAAAGGGGACAAGGGATCCTACGGTATGGCTACACCTTC

len: 16
j_gene: TRBJ2-7
v_gene: TRBV28
d_gene: TRBD2
abundance: many
CDR3aa: CASSPEVAGGPVEQYF
CDR3nt: TGTGCCAGCAGTCCCGAGGTAGCGGGAGGGCCGGTTGAGCAGTACTTC

len: 16
j_gene: TRBJ1-3
v_gene: TRBV6-2/TRBV6-3
d_gene: NA
abundance: few
CDR3aa: CASIRDTVYSGNTIYF
CDR3nt: TGTGCCAGCATCCGGGACACCGTTTACTCTGGAAACACCATATATTTT

len: 16
j_gene: TRBJ2-1
v_gene: TRBV10-3
d_gene: TRBD2
abundance: few
CDR3aa: CAISEPSSGAYNEQFF
CDR3nt: TGTGCCATCAGTGAGCCGTCTAGCGGGGCCTACAATGAGCAGTTCTTC

len: 15
j_gene: TRBJ1-2
v_gene: TRBV28
d_gene: NA
abundance: NA
CDR3aa: CASSSRMGAAYGYTF
CDR3nt: TGTGCCAGCAGTTCGAGGATGGGGGCCGCCTATGGCTACACCTTC

len: 17
j_gene: TRBJ2-2
v_gene: TRBV29-1
d_gene: NA
abundance: NA
CDR3aa: CSVEDPRRESDTGELFF
CDR3nt: TGCAGCGTTGAAGATCCCCGCAGGGAAAGCGACACCGGGGAGCTGTTTTTT

len: 13
j_gene: TRBJ2-7
v_gene: TRBV6-5
d_gene: NA
abundance: many
CDR3aa: CASSYPDSYEQYF
CDR3nt: TGTGCCAGCAGTTACCCGGACTCCTACGAGCAGTACTTC

len: 16
j_gene: TRBJ2-1
v_gene: TRBV20-1
d_gene: NA
abundance: few
CDR3aa: CSAFLASASSYNEQFF
CDR3nt: TGCAGTGCTTTTCTGGCTAGCGCTAGCTCCTACAATGAGCAGTTCTTC

len: 17
j_gene: TRBJ1-3
v_gene: TRBV4-2
d_gene: NA
abundance: NA
CDR3aa: CASSQEGGIYSGNTIYF
CDR3nt: TGTGCCAGCAGCCAAGAGGGGGGTATTTACTCTGGAAACACCATATATTTT

len: 15
j_gene: TRBJ1-3
v_gene: TRBV11-2
d_gene: NA
abundance: few
CDR3aa: CASSLESLSGNTIYF
CDR3nt: TGTGCCAGCAGCTTAGAGTCGCTCTCTGGAAACACCATATATTTT

len: 13
j_gene: TRBJ2-5
v_gene: TRBV14
d_gene: NA
abundance: many
CDR3aa: CASSPDLAETQYF
CDR3nt: TGTGCCAGCAGCCCCGACCTTGCGGAGACCCAGTACTTC

len: 14
j_gene: TRBJ2-1
v_gene: TRBV4-1
d_gene: NA
abundance: NA
CDR3aa: CASSQGVGDYEQFF
CDR3nt: TGCGCCAGCAGCCAAGGTGTAGGGGATTATGAGCAGTTCTTC

len: 13
j_gene: TRBJ2-7
v_gene: TRBV30
d_gene: NA
abundance: many
CDR3aa: CAWTRDRRGEQYF
CDR3nt: TGTGCCTGGACTCGGGACAGGCGGGGGGAGCAGTACTTC

len: 16
j_gene: TRBJ2-5
v_gene: TRBV28
d_gene: TRBD2
abundance: many
CDR3aa: CASSAGLAGVQETQYF
CDR3nt: TGTGCCAGTAGTGCAGGCCTAGCGGGAGTCCAAGAGACCCAGTACTTC